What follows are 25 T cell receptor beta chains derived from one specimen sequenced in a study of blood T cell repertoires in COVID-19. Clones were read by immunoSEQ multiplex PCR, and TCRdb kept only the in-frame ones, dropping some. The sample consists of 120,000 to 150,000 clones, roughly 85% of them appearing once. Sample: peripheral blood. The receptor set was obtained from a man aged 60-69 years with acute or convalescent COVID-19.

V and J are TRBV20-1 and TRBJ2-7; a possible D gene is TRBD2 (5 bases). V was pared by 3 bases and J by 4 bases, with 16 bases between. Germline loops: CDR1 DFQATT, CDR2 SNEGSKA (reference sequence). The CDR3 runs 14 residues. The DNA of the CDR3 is TGCAGTGCTAGTAGTGGGAGTCGGGTTTACGAGCAGTACTTC. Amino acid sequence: CSASSGSRVYEQYF.

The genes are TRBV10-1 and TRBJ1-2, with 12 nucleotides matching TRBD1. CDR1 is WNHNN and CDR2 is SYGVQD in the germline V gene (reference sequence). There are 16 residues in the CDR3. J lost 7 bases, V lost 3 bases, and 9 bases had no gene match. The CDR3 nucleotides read TGCGCCAGCAGTGACCGGGGACAGGGGGCGATGAGTGGCTACACCTTC. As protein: CASSDRGQGAMSGYTF.

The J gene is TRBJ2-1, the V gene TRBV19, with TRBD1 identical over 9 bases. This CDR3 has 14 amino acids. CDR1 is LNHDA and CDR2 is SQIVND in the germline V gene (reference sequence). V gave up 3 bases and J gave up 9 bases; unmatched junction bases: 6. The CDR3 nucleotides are TGTGCCAGTAGTATCAGACAGGGGGTGTCTGAGCAGTTCTTC. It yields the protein CASSIRQGVSEQFF.

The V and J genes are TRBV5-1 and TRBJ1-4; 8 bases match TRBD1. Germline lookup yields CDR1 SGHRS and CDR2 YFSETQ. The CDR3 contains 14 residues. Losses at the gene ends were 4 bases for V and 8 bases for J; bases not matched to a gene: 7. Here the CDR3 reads CASSRQGAGEKLFF. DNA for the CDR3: TGCGCCAGCAGCCGTCAGGGGGCAGGGGAAAAACTGTTTTTT.

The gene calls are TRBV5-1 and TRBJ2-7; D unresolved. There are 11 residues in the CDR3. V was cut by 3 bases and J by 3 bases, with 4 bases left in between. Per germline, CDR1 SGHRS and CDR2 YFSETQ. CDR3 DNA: TGCGCCAGCAGCTCCCTCTACGAGCAGTACTTC. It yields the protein CASSSLYEQYF.

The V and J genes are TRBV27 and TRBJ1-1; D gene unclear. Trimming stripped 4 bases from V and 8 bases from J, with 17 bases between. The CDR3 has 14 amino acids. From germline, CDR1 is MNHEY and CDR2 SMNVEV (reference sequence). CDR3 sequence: CASSSLTARQEAFF. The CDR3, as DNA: TGTGCCAGCAGTTCATTAACAGCCAGACAAGAAGCTTTCTTT.

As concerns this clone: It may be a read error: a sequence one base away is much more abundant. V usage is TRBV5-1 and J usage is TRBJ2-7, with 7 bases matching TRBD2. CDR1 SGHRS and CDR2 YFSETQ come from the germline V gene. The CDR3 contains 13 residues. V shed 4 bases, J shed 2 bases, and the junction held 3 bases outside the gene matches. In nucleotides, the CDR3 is TGCGCCAGCAGCCGGACTAGAACCTACGAGCAGTACTTC. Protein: CASSRTRTYEQYF.

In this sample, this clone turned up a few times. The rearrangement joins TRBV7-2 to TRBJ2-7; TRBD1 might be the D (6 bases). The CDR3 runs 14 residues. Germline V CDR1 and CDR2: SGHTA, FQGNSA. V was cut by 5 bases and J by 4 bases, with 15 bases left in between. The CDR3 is CASSLEMGAYEQYF. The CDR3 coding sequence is TGTGCCAGCAGCCTCGAGATGGGGGCTTACGAGCAGTACTTC.

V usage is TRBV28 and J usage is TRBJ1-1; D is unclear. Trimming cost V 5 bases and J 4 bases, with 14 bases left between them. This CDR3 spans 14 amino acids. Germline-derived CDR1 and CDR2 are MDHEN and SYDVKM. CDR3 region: CASSPRMGGTEAFF. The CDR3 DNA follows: TGTGCCAGCAGTCCCCGTATGGGAGGCACTGAAGCTTTCTTT.

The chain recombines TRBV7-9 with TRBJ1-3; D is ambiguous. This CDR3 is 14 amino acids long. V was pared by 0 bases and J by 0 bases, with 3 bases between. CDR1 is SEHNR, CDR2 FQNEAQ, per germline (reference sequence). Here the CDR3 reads CASSLAGSGNTIYF. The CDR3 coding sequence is TGTGCCAGCAGCTTAGCCGGCTCTGGAAACACCATATATTTT.

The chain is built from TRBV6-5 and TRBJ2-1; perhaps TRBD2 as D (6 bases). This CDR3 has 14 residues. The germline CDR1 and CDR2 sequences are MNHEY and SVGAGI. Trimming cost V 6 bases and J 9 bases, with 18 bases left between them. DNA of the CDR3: TGTGCCAGCAGCAGCGGGTCCCACTTAAGTGAGCAGTTCTTC. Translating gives CASSSGSHLSEQFF.

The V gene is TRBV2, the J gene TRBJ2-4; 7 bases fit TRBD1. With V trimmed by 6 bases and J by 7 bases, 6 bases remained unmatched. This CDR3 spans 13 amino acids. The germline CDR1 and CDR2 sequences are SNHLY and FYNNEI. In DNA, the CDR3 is TGTGCCAGCAGCGTCCTACAGGGGAACATTCAGTACTTC. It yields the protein CASSVLQGNIQYF.

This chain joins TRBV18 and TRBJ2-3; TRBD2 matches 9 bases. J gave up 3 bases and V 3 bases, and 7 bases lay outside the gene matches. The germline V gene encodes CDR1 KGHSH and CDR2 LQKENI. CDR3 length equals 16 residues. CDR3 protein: CASSPSAGGPTDTQYF. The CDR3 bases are TGTGCCAGCTCACCGTCGGCGGGGGGGCCTACAGATACGCAGTATTTT. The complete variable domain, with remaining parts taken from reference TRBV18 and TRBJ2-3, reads NAGVMQNPRHLVRRRGQEARLRCSPMKGHSHVYWYRQLPEEGLKFMVYLQKENIIDESGMPKERFSAEFPKEGPSILRIQQVVRGDSAAYFCASSPSAGGPTDTQYFGPGTRLTVL.

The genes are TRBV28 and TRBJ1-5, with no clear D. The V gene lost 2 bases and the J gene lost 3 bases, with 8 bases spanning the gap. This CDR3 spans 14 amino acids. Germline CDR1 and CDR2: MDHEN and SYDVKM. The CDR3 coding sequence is TGTGCCAGCAGTTTAGTCTACCCCAATCAGCCCCAGCATTTT. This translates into CASSLVYPNQPQHF.

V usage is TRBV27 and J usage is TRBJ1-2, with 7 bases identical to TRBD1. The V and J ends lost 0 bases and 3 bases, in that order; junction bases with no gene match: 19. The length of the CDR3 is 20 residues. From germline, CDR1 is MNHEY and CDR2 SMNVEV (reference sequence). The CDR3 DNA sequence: TGTGCCAGCAGTTTATCCGCGCGTACCGGACAGGCCAATAGAGACTATGGCTACACCTTC. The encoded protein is CASSLSARTGQANRDYGYTF.

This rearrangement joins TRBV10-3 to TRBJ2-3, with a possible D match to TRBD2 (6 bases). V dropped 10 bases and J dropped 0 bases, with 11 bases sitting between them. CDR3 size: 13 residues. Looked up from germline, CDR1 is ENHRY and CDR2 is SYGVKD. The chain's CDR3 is CASGEPSTDTQYF. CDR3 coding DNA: TGTGCCAGCGGGGAACCTAGCACAGATACGCAGTATTTT.

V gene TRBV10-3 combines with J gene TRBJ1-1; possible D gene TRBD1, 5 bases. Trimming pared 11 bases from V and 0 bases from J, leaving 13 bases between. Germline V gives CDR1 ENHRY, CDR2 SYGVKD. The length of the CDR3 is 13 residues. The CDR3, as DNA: TGTGCCTTTAGGGAGGGGTTGAACACTGAAGCTTTCTTT. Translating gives CAFREGLNTEAFF.

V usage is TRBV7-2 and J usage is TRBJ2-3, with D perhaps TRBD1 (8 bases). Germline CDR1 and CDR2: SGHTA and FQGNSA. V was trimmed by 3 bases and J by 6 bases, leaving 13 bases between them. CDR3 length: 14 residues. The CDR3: CASSFDRGGDTQYF. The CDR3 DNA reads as TGTGCCAGCAGCTTCGACAGGGGAGGGGATACGCAGTATTTT.

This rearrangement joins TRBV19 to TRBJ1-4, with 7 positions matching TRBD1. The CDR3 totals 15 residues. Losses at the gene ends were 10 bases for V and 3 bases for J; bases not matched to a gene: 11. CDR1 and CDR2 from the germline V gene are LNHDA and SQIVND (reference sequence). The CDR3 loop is CATAPPGQSNEKLFF. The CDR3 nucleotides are TGTGCCACCGCCCCTCCGGGACAGTCTAATGAAAAACTGTTTTTT.

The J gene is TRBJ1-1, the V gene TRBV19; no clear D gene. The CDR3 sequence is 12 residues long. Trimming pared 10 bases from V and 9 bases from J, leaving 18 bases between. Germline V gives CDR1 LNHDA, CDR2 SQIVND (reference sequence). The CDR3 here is CATTPGGTKAFF. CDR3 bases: TGTGCCACCACCCCTGGAGGCACCAAAGCTTTCTTT. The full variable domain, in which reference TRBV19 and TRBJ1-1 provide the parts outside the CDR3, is DGGITQSPKYLFRKEGQNVTLSCEQNLNHDAMYWYRQDPGQGLRLIYYSQIVNDFQKGDIAEGYSVSREKKESFPLTVTSAQKNPTAFYLCATTPGGTKAFFGQGTRLTVV.

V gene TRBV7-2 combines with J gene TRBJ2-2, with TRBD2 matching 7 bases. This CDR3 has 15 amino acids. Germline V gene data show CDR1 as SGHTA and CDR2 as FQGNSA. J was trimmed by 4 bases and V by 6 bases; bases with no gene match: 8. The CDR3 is CASSRISGITGELFF. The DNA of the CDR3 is TGTGCCAGCAGTCGTATCAGCGGGATCACCGGGGAGCTGTTTTTT.

For the CDR3, the DNA is TGTGCCAGTCAAACAGGGACCACTGAAGCTTTCTTT. Translated, it gives CASQTGTTEAFF. The chain links TRBV27 to TRBJ1-1, with D maybe TRBD1 (6 bases). CDR3 size: 12 residues. Deletions cut 9 bases from V and 4 bases from J, with 12 bases between. The germline gives CDR1 MNHEY, CDR2 SMNVEV (reference sequence).

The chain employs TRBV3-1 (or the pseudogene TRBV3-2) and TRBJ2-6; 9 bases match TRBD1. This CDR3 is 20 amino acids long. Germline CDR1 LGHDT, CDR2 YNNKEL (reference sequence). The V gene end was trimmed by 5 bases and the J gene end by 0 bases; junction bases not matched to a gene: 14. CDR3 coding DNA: TGTGCCAGCAGCTCCCGGGACAGGGCTTATCCATTCTCTGGGGCCAACGTCCTGACTTTC. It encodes CASSSRDRAYPFSGANVLTF.

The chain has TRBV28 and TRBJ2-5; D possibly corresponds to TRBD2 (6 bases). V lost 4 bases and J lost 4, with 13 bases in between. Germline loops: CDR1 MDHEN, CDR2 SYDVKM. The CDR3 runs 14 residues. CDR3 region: CASSSGDQPETQYF. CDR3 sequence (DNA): TGTGCCAGCAGTTCGGGGGACCAACCAGAGACCCAGTACTTC.

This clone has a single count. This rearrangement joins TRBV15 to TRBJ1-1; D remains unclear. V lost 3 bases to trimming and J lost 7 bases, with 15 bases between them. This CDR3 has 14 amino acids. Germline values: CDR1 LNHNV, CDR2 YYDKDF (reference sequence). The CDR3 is CATSSGREGIEAFF. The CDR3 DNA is TGTGCCACCAGCAGCGGGCGGGAGGGAATTGAAGCTTTCTTT.